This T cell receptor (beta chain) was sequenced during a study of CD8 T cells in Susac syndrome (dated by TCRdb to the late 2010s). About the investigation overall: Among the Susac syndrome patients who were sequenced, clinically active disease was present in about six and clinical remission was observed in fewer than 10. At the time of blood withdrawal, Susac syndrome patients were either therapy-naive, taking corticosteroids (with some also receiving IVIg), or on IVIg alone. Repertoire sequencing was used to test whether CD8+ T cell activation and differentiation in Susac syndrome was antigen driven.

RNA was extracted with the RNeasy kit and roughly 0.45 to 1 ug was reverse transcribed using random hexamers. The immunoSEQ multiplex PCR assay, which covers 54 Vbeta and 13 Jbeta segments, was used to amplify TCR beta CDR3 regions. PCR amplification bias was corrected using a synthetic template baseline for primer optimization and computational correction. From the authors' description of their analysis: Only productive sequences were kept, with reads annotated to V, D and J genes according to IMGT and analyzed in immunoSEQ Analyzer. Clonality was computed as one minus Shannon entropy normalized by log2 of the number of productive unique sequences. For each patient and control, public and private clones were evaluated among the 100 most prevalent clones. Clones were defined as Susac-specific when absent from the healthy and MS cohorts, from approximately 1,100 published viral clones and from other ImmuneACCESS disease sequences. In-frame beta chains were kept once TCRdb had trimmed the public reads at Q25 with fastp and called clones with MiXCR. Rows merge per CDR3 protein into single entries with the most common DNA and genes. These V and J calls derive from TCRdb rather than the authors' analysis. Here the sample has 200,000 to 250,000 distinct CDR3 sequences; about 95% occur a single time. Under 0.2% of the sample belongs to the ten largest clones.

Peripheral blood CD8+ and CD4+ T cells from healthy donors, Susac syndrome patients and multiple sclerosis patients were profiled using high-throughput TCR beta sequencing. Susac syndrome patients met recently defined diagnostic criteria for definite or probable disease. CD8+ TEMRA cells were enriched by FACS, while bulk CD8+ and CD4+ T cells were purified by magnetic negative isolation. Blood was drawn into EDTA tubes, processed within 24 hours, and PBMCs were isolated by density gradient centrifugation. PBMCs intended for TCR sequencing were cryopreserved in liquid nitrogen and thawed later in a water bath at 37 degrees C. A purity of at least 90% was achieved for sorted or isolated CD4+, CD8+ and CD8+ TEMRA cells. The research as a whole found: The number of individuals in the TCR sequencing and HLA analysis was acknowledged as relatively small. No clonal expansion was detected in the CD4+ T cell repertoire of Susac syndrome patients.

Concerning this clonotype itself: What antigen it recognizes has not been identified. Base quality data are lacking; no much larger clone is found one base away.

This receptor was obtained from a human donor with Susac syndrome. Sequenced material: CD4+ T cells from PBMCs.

Read as DNA, the sequence is TGCAGCGTTGACGGACAGGGTTTCCTCTATGGCTACACCTTC. The resulting protein is CSVDGQGFLYGYTF. The receptor chain draws on TRBV29-1 and TRBJ1-2; the junction holds 8 bases that match TRBD1. The CDR3 contains 14 residues, cysteine and phenylalanine counted. CDR3 DNA is the only sequence kept; it has 42 bases, read in frame from the first base. As encoded in the germline V gene, CDR1 is SQVTM while CDR2 is ANQGSEA. V loses 3 bases at its end and J loses 4 bases; junction bases beyond the gene matches: 7.